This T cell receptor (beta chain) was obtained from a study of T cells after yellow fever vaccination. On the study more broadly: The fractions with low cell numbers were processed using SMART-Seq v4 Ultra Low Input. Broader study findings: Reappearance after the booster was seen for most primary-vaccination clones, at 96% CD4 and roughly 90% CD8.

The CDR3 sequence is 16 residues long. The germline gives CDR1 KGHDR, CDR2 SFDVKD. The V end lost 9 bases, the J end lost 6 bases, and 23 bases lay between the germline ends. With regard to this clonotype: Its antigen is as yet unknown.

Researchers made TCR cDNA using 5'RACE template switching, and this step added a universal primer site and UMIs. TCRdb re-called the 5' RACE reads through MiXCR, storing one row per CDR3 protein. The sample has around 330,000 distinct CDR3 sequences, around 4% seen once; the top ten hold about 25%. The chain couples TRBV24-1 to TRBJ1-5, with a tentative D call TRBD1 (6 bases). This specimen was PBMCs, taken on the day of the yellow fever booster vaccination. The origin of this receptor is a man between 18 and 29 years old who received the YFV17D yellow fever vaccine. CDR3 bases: TGTGCCACCTTGGGGAGGGGGTCGGGGGCGACTCAGCCCCAGCATTTT. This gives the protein CATLGRGSGATQPQHF.